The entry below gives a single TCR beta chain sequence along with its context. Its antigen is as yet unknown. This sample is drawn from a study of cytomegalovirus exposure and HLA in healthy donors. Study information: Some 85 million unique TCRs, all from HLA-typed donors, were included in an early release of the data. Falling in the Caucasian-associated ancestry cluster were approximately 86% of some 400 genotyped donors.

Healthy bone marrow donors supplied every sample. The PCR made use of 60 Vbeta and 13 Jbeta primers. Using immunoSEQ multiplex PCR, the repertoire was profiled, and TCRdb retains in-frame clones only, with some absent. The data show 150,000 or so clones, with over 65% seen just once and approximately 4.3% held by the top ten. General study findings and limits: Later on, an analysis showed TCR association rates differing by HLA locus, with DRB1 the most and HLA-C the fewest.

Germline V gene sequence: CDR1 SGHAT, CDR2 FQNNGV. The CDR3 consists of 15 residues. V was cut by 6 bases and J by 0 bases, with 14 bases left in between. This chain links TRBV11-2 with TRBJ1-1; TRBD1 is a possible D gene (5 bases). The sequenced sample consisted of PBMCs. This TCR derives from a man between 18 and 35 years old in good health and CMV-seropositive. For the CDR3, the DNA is TGTGCCAGCAGTTATCAGGGATTTATGAACACTGAAGCTTTCTTT. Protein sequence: CASSYQGFMNTEAFF.